This TCR beta chain was profiled in a study of graft-versus-host responses after intestinal transplantation. This table comes from immunoSEQ multiplex PCR, and its TCRdb copy is limited to in-frame clones, with some not included. This sample has more than 90,000 clones, with 85% to 95% found just once. Whole-study results and caveats: Circulating GvH clone levels at their peak were associated with HvG declines (early post-transplant). GvH clones were found in recipient marrow; some appeared first in ileum or blood.

V shed 1 base and J shed 5 bases, with 19 bases lying between them. This CDR3 spans 17 amino acids. Germline lookup yields CDR1 SGHVS and CDR2 FQNEAQ. Concerning this clone itself: Its antigen is undetermined.

This clonotype was sampled from a human donor who was the organ donor for an intestinal transplant. The specimen comprised unstimulated CD8+ T cells sorted from spleen or lymph node cells, sampled before transplant. The chain combines TRBV7-8 with TRBJ2-3; D ambiguous. The DNA of the CDR3 is TGTGCCAGCAGCTTAGACCTCGGAAGTCTTTGGGGAGATACGCAGTATTTT. It specifies CASSLDLGSLWGDTQYF. Filled out from reference TRBV7-8 and TRBJ2-3, the complete variable domain reads GAGVSQSPRYKVAKRGQDVALRCDPISGHVSLFWYQQALGQGPEFLTYFQNEAQLDKSGLPSDRFFAERPEGSVSTLKIQRTQQEDSAVYLCASSLDLGSLWGDTQYFGPGTRLTVL.